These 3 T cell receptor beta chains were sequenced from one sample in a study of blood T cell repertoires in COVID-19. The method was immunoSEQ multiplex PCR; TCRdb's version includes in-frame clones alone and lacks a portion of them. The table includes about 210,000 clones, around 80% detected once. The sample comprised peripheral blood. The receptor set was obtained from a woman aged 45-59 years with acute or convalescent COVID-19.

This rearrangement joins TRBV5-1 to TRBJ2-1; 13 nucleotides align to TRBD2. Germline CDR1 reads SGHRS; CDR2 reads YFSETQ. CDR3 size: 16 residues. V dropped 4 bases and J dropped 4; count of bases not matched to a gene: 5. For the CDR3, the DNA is TGCGCCAGCAGCCCTCTGGGACTAGCGGGGTACAATGAGCAGTTCTTC. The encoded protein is CASSPLGLAGYNEQFF.

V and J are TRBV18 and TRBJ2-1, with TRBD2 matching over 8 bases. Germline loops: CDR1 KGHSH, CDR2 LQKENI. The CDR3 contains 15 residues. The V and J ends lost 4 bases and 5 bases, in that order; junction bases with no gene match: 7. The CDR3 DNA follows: TGTGCCAGCTCACAACCGGGACTAGGAGACAATGAGCAGTTCTTC. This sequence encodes CASSQPGLGDNEQFF. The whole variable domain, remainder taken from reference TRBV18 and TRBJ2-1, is NAGVMQNPRHLVRRRGQEARLRCSPMKGHSHVYWYRQLPEEGLKFMVYLQKENIIDESGMPKERFSAEFPKEGPSILRIQQVVRGDSAAYFCASSQPGLGDNEQFFGPGTRLTVL.

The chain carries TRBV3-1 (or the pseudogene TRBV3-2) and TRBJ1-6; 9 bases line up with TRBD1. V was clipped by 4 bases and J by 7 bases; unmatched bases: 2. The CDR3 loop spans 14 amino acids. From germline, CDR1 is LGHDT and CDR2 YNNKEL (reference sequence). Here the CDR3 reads CASSPGTGNSPLHF. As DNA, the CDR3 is TGTGCCAGCAGCCCCGGGACAGGGAATTCACCCCTCCACTTT.